This T cell receptor (beta chain) was captured by sequencing in a study of cytomegalovirus exposure and HLA in healthy donors. The CDR3 is made up of 15 amino acids. Germline-derived CDR1 and CDR2 are MNHEY and SMNVEV (reference sequence). After removal of 4 bases from V and 5 bases from J, the junction contained 7 bases not matched to a gene. This clone was found a few times. Use of 60 Vbeta and 13 Jbeta primers characterized the PCR. Profiling relied on immunoSEQ multiplex PCR, and the TCRdb table lists in-frame clones only, not all of them. This table has roughly 92,000 clones, less than 8% appearing once. Healthy bone marrow donors formed the donor group.

The receptor was derived from a middle-aged man in good health and CMV-seronegative. The chain is built from TRBV27 and TRBJ2-3; 9 bases are shared with TRBD1. The specimen sequenced was PBMCs. In nucleotides, the CDR3 is TGTGCCAGCAGTTCGAGGGGACAGGGAAGAGATACGCAGTATTTT. It specifies CASSSRGQGRDTQYF.